These 28 T cell receptor beta chains originate from one sample sequenced in a study of blood T cell repertoires in COVID-19. TCRdb keeps only in-frame clones here, not all; method: immunoSEQ multiplex PCR. The table has 310,000 or so clones, about 89% seen once. The material sequenced was PBMCs or T cells enriched from blood (not recorded which). The receptors here all came from a middle-aged woman who had recovered from COVID-19.

The chain is built from TRBV7-3 and TRBJ2-3, with 9 bases aligning to TRBD2. V lost 6 bases, J lost 2 bases, and 3 bases stayed unmatched. Germline-derived CDR1 and CDR2 are SGHTA and FQGTGA. The CDR3 spans 14 residues. This chain's CDR3 is CASSSGGLTDTQYF. In nucleotides, the CDR3 is TGTGCCAGCAGTAGCGGGGGCCTCACAGATACGCAGTATTTT.

The rearrangement joins TRBV30 to TRBJ2-1; 11 bases are shared with TRBD2. Per the germline V gene, CDR1 is GTSNPN and CDR2 is SVGIG (reference sequence). The V and J ends lost 4 bases and 6 bases, in that order; junction bases with no gene match: 8. This CDR3 spans 15 amino acids. The CDR3 here is CAWNMISGRGNEQFF. The CDR3 DNA sequence: TGTGCCTGGAATATGATTAGCGGGAGGGGCAATGAGCAGTTCTTC. The complete variable domain, with remaining parts taken from reference TRBV30 and TRBJ2-1, reads SQTIHQWPATLVQPVGSPLSLECTVEGTSNPNLYWYRQAAGRGLQLLFYSVGIGQISSEVPQNLSASRPQDRQFILSSKKLLLSDSGFYLCAWNMISGRGNEQFFGPGTRLTVL.

The V gene is TRBV7-9, the J gene TRBJ2-5, with D possibly being TRBD1 (5 bases). Germline CDR1 is SEHNR and CDR2 is FQNEAQ (reference sequence). V lost 5 bases, J lost 1 base, and 11 bases lay in between. This CDR3 region has 14 residues. The CDR3 DNA is TGTGCCAGCAGCCGACCTGGGGCCCAAGAGACCCAGTACTTC. It translates to CASSRPGAQETQYF.

This chain connects TRBV7-2 to TRBJ2-7; 12 bases match TRBD2. Germline CDR1 reads SGHTA; CDR2 reads FQGNSA. This CDR3 contains 16 residues. The V gene end was trimmed by 5 bases and the J gene end by 4 bases; junction bases not matched to a gene: 9. CDR3 in amino acids: CASSPLAGGPLYEQYF. In DNA form, the CDR3 reads TGTGCCAGCAGCCCGCTAGCGGGGGGGCCTCTATACGAGCAGTACTTC.

The chain couples TRBV19 to TRBJ1-1; maybe TRBD1 (6 bases). Germline V lookup: CDR1 LNHDA, CDR2 SQIVND (reference sequence). V dropped 9 bases and J dropped 4 bases, with 15 bases sitting between them. The CDR3 runs to 13 residues. The CDR3: CASSWGRPTEAFF. In DNA form, the CDR3 reads TGTGCCAGCTCTTGGGGGCGGCCCACTGAAGCTTTCTTT.

The chain joins TRBV7-9 to TRBJ2-1, with TRBD1 as a possible D gene (6 bases). Germline V gene data show CDR1 as SEHNR and CDR2 as FQNEAQ (reference sequence). V lost 5 bases, J lost 3 bases, and 20 bases lay in between. This CDR3 spans 17 amino acids. The CDR3 is CASSLRSGGRYYNEQFF. CDR3 DNA sequence: TGTGCCAGCAGCCTACGCAGTGGGGGCCGTTACTACAATGAGCAGTTCTTC.

This chain uses TRBV11-2 with TRBJ1-1; D gene ambiguous. The V end was cut by 5 bases, the J end by 5 bases, with 9 bases between. This CDR3 is built from 12 residues. The V gene's germline CDR1 is SGHAT and CDR2 FQNNGV. Written as DNA, the CDR3 is TGTGCCAGCAGCCAAGGCGGAACTGAAGCTTTCTTT. It yields the protein CASSQGGTEAFF.

The CDR3 DNA reads as TGTGCCAGCAGCCGATCGACAGACTTTAACTACGAGCAGTACTTC. It encodes CASSRSTDFNYEQYF. The chain is built from TRBV7-9 and TRBJ2-7, with a possible D match to TRBD1 (5 bases). The CDR3 length is 15 residues. From germline, CDR1 is SEHNR and CDR2 FQNEAQ (reference sequence). V lost 5 bases and J 3 bases, leaving 17 bases between the germline ends. The entire variable domain, with the rest obtained from reference TRBV7-9 and TRBJ2-7, is as follows: DTGVSQNPRHKITKRGQNVTFRCDPISEHNRLYWYRQTLGQGPEFLTYFQNEAQLEKSRLLSDRFSAERPKGSFSTLEIQRTEQGDSAMYLCASSRSTDFNYEQYFGPGTRLTVT.

The chain employs TRBV30 and TRBJ2-3; D not certain. This CDR3 region has 13 residues. CDR1 and CDR2 from the germline V gene are GTSNPN and SVGIG (reference sequence). V shed 2 bases and J shed 2 bases, with 8 bases lying between them. The DNA of the CDR3 is TGTGCCTGGAGTCTAGGATCCACAGATACGCAGTATTTT. Protein sequence: CAWSLGSTDTQYF.

This chain connects TRBV27 to TRBJ2-7; no clear D gene. Germline V gene sequence: CDR1 MNHEY, CDR2 SMNVEV (reference sequence). V was shortened by 5 bases and J by 4 bases, with 12 bases between the two germline ends. CDR3 length equals 13 residues. CDR3 region: CASSQARAYEQYF. The CDR3 DNA reads TGTGCCAGCAGTCAGGCCCGAGCATACGAGCAGTACTTC.

This chain connects TRBV7-2 to TRBJ2-5, with TRBD2 matching 9 bases. Germline lookup yields CDR1 SGHTA and CDR2 FQGNSA. The V segment lost 5 bases and the J segment 3 bases; nucleotides outside the gene matches: 1. This CDR3 spans 13 amino acids. This chain's CDR3 is CASSRTSEETQYF. The CDR3 bases are TGTGCCAGCAGCCGGACTAGCGAAGAGACCCAGTACTTC.

The chain combines TRBV29-1 with TRBJ2-3, with D possibly matching TRBD1 (6 bases). The CDR3 totals 14 residues. Trimming cost V 0 bases and J 4 bases, with 11 bases left between them. Per the germline V gene, CDR1 is SQVTM and CDR2 is ANQGSEA. In DNA form, the CDR3 reads TGCAGCGTTGAAGATGGGGCAGGGGCAGATACGCAGTATTTT. As protein: CSVEDGAGADTQYF.

The chain couples TRBV6-2 or TRBV6-3 to TRBJ1-1, with a weak D call TRBD1 (5 bases). Between the trimmed V and J ends, which lost 4 bases and 5 bases, there was a span of 14 bases. Germline values: CDR1 MNHEY, CDR2 SVGEGT. The CDR3 runs 14 residues. The CDR3 DNA follows: TGTGCCAGCAGTTTACAGGAGGGTGAGACTGAAGCTTTCTTT. It is translated as CASSLQEGETEAFF.

The chain couples TRBV21-1 to TRBJ2-1; the table calls TRBD2, which could not be checked here. TRBV21-1 is marked as a pseudogene. The CDR3 runs to 17 residues. The CDR3 DNA reads as TGTGCCAGCAGCAATGCCCCCGGGACTGTTACCTACAATGAGCAGTTCTTC. It codes for CASSNAPGTVTYNEQFF.

This sequence joins TRBV9 and TRBJ2-1; D gene unclear. CDR3 length: 14 residues. CDR1 and CDR2 from the germline V gene are SGDLS and YYNGEE. V was pared by 0 bases and J by 3 bases, with 7 bases between. CDR3 residues: CASSVAGYYNEQFF. CDR3 coding DNA: TGTGCCAGCAGCGTAGCGGGTTACTACAATGAGCAGTTCTTC.

V usage is TRBV24-1 and J usage is TRBJ2-2; D is perhaps TRBD1 (6 bases). Germline assignment: CDR1 KGHDR and CDR2 SFDVKD. The CDR3 extends over 15 amino acids. With 5 bases removed from V and 3 bases from J, the gap between germline ends came to 12 bases. CDR3 bases: TGTGCCACCAGTGTTCAACAGGGCGACACCGGGGAGCTGTTTTTT. It translates to CATSVQQGDTGELFF.

The chain joins TRBV24-1 to TRBJ2-3, with 8 positions matching TRBD1. V shed 8 bases and J 5 bases; nucleotides not matched to a gene: 14. This CDR3 is 16 amino acids long. From germline, CDR1 is KGHDR and CDR2 SFDVKD. The CDR3 DNA follows: TGTGCCACCACCTATTCTAGACAGGGGTTAGAAGATACGCAGTATTTT. Protein sequence: CATTYSRQGLEDTQYF.

Here the CDR3 reads CASGRTFRNEQFF. The CDR3 coding sequence is TGTGCCAGCGGTAGGACTTTTCGCAATGAGCAGTTCTTC. This rearrangement joins TRBV2 to TRBJ2-1; weak D call: TRBD2 (5 bases). The CDR3 extends over 13 amino acids. Deletions cut 8 bases from V and 6 bases from J, with 14 bases between. The germline V gene has CDR1 SNHLY and CDR2 FYNNEI.

The chain combines TRBV19 with TRBJ2-5, with 7 bases lining up with TRBD1. The CDR3 consists of 13 residues. The trim removed 8 bases at V and 5 bases at J, leaving 8 bases unmatched. Germline V gene lookup returns CDR1 LNHDA and CDR2 SQIVND (reference sequence). Written as DNA, the CDR3 is TGTGCCAGTGGTGACAGGGCGAAGGAGACCCAGTACTTC. Translation gives CASGDRAKETQYF.

V and J are TRBV2 and TRBJ2-1, with D perhaps matching TRBD1 (6 bases). Germline V gene data show CDR1 as SNHLY and CDR2 as FYNNEI. CDR3 length: 13 residues. V dropped 6 bases and J dropped 5 bases, with 11 bases sitting between them. CDR3 loop: CASSTDRNNEQFF. CDR3 bases: TGTGCCAGCAGCACGGACAGAAACAATGAGCAGTTCTTC.

The CDR3 here is CASSARQGVVNEQFF. CDR3 nucleotide sequence: TGTGCCAGCAGCGCTCGACAGGGGGTAGTAAATGAGCAGTTCTTC. This chain joins TRBV9 and TRBJ2-1; 9 nucleotides match TRBD1. The CDR3 is 15 amino acids. Germline assignment: CDR1 SGDLS and CDR2 YYNGEE. Trimming at V came to 3 bases and at J to 7 bases, leaving 8 bases not matched to a gene.

J is TRBJ2-5 and V is TRBV11-1; 10 bases are shared with TRBD2. The germline V gene has CDR1 SGHAT and CDR2 FQDESV (reference sequence). Losses at the gene ends were 5 bases for V and 2 bases for J; bases not matched to a gene: 8. This CDR3 spans 16 amino acids. The CDR3 coding sequence is TGTGCCAGCAGCCCCCTCCTAGCGGGGGTTCAAGAGACCCAGTACTTC. Translated: CASSPLLAGVQETQYF. The whole variable domain, remainder taken from reference TRBV11-1 and TRBJ2-5, is EAEVAQSPRYKITEKSQAVAFWCDPISGHATLYWYRQILGQGPELLVQFQDESVVDDSQLPKDRFSAERLKGVDSTLKIQPAELGDSAMYLCASSPLLAGVQETQYFGPGTRLLVL.

The V gene is TRBV5-6, the J gene TRBJ2-7, with 10 bases that match TRBD2. Unmatched junction bases numbered 9, after V lost 3 bases and J lost 6 bases. Germline-derived CDR1 and CDR2 are SGHDT and YYEEEE. The CDR3 spans 15 residues. CDR3 loop: CASSSRPGLATEQYF. The CDR3 DNA follows: TGTGCCAGCAGCTCGCGACCGGGACTAGCGACCGAGCAGTACTTC.

J is TRBJ2-2 and V is TRBV2; TRBD2 matches 7 bases. The length of the CDR3 is 18 residues. CDR1 is SNHLY and CDR2 is FYNNEI in the germline V gene. V lost 1 base and J lost 4; bases outside the gene matches: 12. DNA for the CDR3: TGTGCCAGCAGTGAAGGGGGACTAAGGGTGGGGAGCACCGGGGAGCTGTTTTTT. This encodes CASSEGGLRVGSTGELFF.

V is TRBV5-5 and J is TRBJ1-5; TRBD1 aligns across 7 bases. J was trimmed by 5 bases and V by 4 bases; bases with no gene match: 9. This CDR3 contains 15 residues. Germline loops: CDR1 SGHKS, CDR2 YYEKEE (reference sequence). The CDR3 protein is CASSLGQPSYQPQHF. In DNA form, the CDR3 reads TGTGCCAGCAGCCTGGGACAGCCATCTTATCAGCCCCAGCATTTT.

The chain carries TRBV6-5 and TRBJ1-1; no firm D call. Germline values: CDR1 MNHEY, CDR2 SVGAGI. Trimming removed 11 bases at V and 0 bases at J, with 13 bases between. The CDR3 has 13 amino acids. The CDR3 region is CAVTRELNTEAFF. The CDR3 nucleotides read TGTGCCGTGACGAGGGAATTGAACACTGAAGCTTTCTTT.

V usage is TRBV7-8 and J usage is TRBJ1-1; D call uncertain. This CDR3 is 12 amino acids long. Germline values: CDR1 SGHVS, CDR2 FQNEAQ. V shed 3 bases and J shed 3 bases, with 5 bases lying between them. The CDR3 DNA reads TGTGCCAGCAGCTTCGGGGACACTGAAGCTTTCTTT. Protein product: CASSFGDTEAFF.

This rearrangement joins TRBV4-1 to TRBJ1-5; tentatively, D is TRBD1 (5 bases). Germline CDR1 and CDR2: MGHRA and YSYEKL. This CDR3 is 15 amino acids long. V lost 0 bases to trimming and J lost 2 bases, with 8 bases between them. CDR3 residues: CASSQEGGGNQPQHF. CDR3 nucleotides: TGCGCCAGCAGCCAAGAGGGAGGGGGCAATCAGCCCCAGCATTTT.